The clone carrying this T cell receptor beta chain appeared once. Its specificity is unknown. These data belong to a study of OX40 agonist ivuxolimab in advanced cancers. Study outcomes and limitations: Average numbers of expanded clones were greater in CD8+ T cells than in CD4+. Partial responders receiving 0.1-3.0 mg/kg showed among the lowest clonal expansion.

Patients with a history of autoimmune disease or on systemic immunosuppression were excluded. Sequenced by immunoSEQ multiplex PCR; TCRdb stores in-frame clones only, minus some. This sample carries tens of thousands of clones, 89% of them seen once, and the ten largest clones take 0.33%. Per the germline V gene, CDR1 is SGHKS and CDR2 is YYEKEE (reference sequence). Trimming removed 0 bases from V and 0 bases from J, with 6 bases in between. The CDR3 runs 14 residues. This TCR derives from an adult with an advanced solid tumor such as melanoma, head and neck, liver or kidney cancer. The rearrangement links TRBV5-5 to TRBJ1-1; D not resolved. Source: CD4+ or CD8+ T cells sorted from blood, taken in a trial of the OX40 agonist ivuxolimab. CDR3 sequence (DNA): TGTGCCAGCAGCTTGGGGGGTTTGAACACTGAAGCTTTCTTT. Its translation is CASSLGGLNTEAFF.